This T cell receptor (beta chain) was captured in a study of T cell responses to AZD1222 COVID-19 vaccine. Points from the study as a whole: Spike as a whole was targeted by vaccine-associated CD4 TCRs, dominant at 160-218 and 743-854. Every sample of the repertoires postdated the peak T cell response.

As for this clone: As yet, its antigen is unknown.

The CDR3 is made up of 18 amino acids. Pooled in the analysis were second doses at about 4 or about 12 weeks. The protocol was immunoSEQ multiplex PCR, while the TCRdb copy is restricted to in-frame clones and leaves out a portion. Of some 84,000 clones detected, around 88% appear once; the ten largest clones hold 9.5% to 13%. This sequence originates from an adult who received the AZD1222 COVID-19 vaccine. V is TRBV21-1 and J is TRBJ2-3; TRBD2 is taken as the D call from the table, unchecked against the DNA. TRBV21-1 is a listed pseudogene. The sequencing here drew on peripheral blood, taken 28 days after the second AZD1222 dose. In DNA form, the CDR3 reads TGTGCCAGCAGCATAAAATGGGGTAAGCGGGGGGCCACAGATACGCAGTATTTT. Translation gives CASSIKWGKRGATDTQYF.